The sequence of this T cell receptor beta chain was determined in a study of neurological immune-mediated disorders. The sample holds many counts of this clonotype. Its target is not known. The output of every sequencing run, over 170 million TCR-beta sequences, came from 15-18 subjects. TCRdb re-called the 5' RACE reads through MiXCR, storing one row per CDR3 protein. The profile shows under 80,000 distinct CDR3 sequences, about 9.7% of them singletons. Points from the study as a whole: The most TCR clonal expansion was seen in HTLV-1-associated myelopathy, and the least was seen in multiple sclerosis, which fell below healthy controls. No expanded-clone CDR3 amino acid sequence recurred across subjects, suggesting private TCR-beta repertoires.

Unsorted libraries used 2 million PBMCs kept at -80 degrees C. Sample: PBMCs. The source of this sequence is a man in his fifties or sixties in good health.

The CDR3, as DNA: TGCGCCAGCAGTCTGACCGTCGGGACAGGGAATTCACCCCTCCACTTT. This codes for CASSLTVGTGNSPLHF. The chain uses TRBV5-1 and TRBJ1-6, with TRBD1 matching 9 bases. Germline lookup yields CDR1 SGHRS and CDR2 YFSETQ. The CDR3 loop spans 16 amino acids. J was trimmed by 7 bases and V by 5 bases; bases with no gene match: 10.